Listed below are T cell receptor beta chains from one sample, sequenced in a study of beta chain features in type 1 diabetes. Assay: immunoSEQ multiplex PCR; the TCRdb copy retains only in-frame clones and omits some. The data contain 500,000 to 650,000 clones, roughly 12% of them singletons. The material sequenced was naive CD4+ T cells from blood. The receptors come from a young man with type 1 diabetes. Each CDR3 is given with its conserved first and last residue. The D gene is left open where the match is weak. The listing skips clone size in some rows; elsewhere it reads once, few, many or a size class.

j_gene,d_gene,v_gene,abundance,CDR3aa,CDR3nt
TRBJ2-5,TRBD1,TRBV10-3,NA,CAISEARDRGPETQYF,TGTGCCATCAGTGAGGCCCGGGACAGGGGGCCGGAGACCCAGTACTTC
TRBJ2-5,NA,TRBV18,NA,CASSPRETQYF,TGTGCCAGCTCACCCAGGGAGACCCAGTACTTC
TRBJ2-5,NA,TRBV6-6,few,CAGTRTAEETQYF,TGTGCCGGAACCCGGACTGCCGAAGAGACCCAGTACTTC
TRBJ1-5,TRBD1,TRBV30,NA,CAWSGGGNQPQHF,TGTGCCTGGTCAGGGGGAGGAAATCAGCCCCAGCATTTT
TRBJ2-5,TRBD2,TRBV30,few,CAWSLGTIQETQYF,TGTGCCTGGAGTCTTGGGACTATTCAAGAGACCCAGTACTTC
TRBJ1-5,NA,TRBV5-8,NA,CASSLRTVSNQPQHF,TGTGCCAGCAGCTTACGGACTGTTAGCAATCAGCCCCAGCATTTT
TRBJ2-2,NA,TRBV27,NA,CASSFSRAGELFF,TGTGCCAGCAGTTTTAGTAGGGCCGGGGAGCTGTTTTTT
TRBJ1-6,NA,TRBV5-4,few,CASSLDRVNSPLHF,TGTGCCAGCAGCTTGGACAGGGTTAATTCACCCCTCCACTTT
TRBJ2-7,NA,TRBV7-2,NA,CASSRTGFYEQYF,TGTGCCAGCAGCCGAACAGGTTTCTACGAGCAGTACTTC
TRBJ1-2,NA,TRBV7-9,many,CASSLSSPYGYTF,TGTGCCAGCAGCTTATCTAGTCCGTATGGCTACACCTTC
TRBJ2-5,TRBD2,TRBV18,few,CASSRYGTRETQYF,TGTGCCAGCTCACGATACGGGACTAGAGAGACCCAGTACTTC
TRBJ2-5,NA,TRBV29-1,NA,CSVSAQAQETQYF,TGCAGCGTTTCAGCTCAGGCCCAAGAGACCCAGTACTTC
TRBJ1-1,NA,TRBV27,NA,CASARKENTEAFF,TGTGCCAGTGCCCGGAAGGAGAACACTGAAGCTTTCTTT
TRBJ2-3,TRBD2,TRBV5-1,few,CASTQSGIFTDTQYF,TGCGCCAGCACCCAAAGCGGGATCTTCACAGATACGCAGTATTTT
TRBJ1-1,NA,TRBV5-1,few,CASSLLRGLNTEAFF,TGCGCCAGCAGCTTGTTGCGGGGATTGAACACTGAAGCTTTCTTT
TRBJ2-6,NA,TRBV18,NA,CASSPLGTNSGANVLTF,TGTGCCAGCTCACCACTGGGTACCAACTCTGGGGCCAACGTCCTGACTTTC
TRBJ2-7,NA,TRBV7-2,few,CASSQGNTNYEQYF,TGTGCCAGCAGCCAAGGCAACACCAACTACGAGCAGTACTTC
TRBJ2-1,NA,TRBV7-7,NA,CASSSGGEQFF,TGTGCTAGCAGCTCCGGAGGTGAGCAGTTCTTC
TRBJ1-1,TRBD1,TRBV7-2,NA,CASRGSTGPNTEAFF,TGTGCCAGCAGGGGATCGACAGGGCCGAACACTGAAGCTTTCTTT
TRBJ2-3,NA,TRBV18,NA,CASSPGQPRDTQYF,TGTGCCAGCTCACCCGGACAGCCCCGGGATACGCAGTATTTT
TRBJ2-3,NA,TRBV15,NA,CATSRGFQSTDTQYF,TGTGCCACCAGCAGAGGTTTTCAGAGCACAGATACGCAGTATTTT
TRBJ2-5,NA,TRBV10-3,NA,CAISGNRTSSGTQYF,TGTGCCATCAGTGGGAATAGGACCTCGTCAGGGACCCAGTACTTC
TRBJ2-3,NA,TRBV9,NA,CASSVTGRTDTQYF,TGTGCCAGCAGCGTGACAGGGAGGACAGATACGCAGTATTTT
TRBJ2-7,NA,TRBV5-8,NA,CASSLDRNYEQYF,TGTGCCAGCAGCTTAGACAGGAACTACGAGCAGTACTTC
TRBJ2-3,NA,TRBV12-5,NA,CASGLGRTVTDTQYF,TGTGCTAGTGGTTTGGGGCGGACAGTCACAGATACGCAGTATTTT
TRBJ1-3,TRBD1,TRBV2,few,CASSATGLRGDTIYF,TGTGCCAGCAGTGCGACAGGGCTGAGAGGAGACACCATATATTTT
TRBJ1-3,NA,TRBV9,NA,CASSPSRTDGNAIYF,TGTGCCAGCAGCCCCTCGCGGACAGACGGAAACGCCATATATTTT
TRBJ1-3,NA,TRBV19,NA,CASSKGEYGLSGNTIYF,TGTGCCAGTAGTAAAGGGGAGTACGGGCTCTCTGGAAACACCATATATTTT
TRBJ2-1,TRBD1,TRBV7-8,few,CASSFGTVSYNEQFF,TGTGCCAGCAGCTTCGGGACAGTCTCCTACAATGAGCAGTTCTTC
TRBJ1-1,NA,TRBV6-6,few,CASSYLGDTHEAFF,TGTGCCAGCAGTTACTTGGGGGACACCCATGAAGCTTTCTTT
TRBJ2-3,TRBD2,TRBV7-2,NA,CASSFSGGASDTQYF,TGTGCCAGCAGCTTCAGCGGGGGGGCCTCAGATACGCAGTATTTT
TRBJ2-5,NA,TRBV5-1,NA,CASSLLDHQETQYF,TGCGCCAGCAGCTTGTTGGACCACCAAGAGACCCAGTACTTC
TRBJ2-7,TRBD1,TRBV29-1,few,CSVEYGATGSYEQYF,TGCAGCGTTGAGTACGGAGCGACAGGGTCCTACGAGCAGTACTTC
TRBJ2-7,TRBD1,TRBV7-9,NA,CASSLTGGYEQYF,TGTGCCAGCAGCCTGACAGGGGGCTACGAGCAGTACTTC
TRBJ2-5,TRBD1,TRBV6-1,NA,CASSGDRGLETQYF,TGTGCCAGCAGTGGGGACAGGGGGCTAGAGACCCAGTACTTC
TRBJ2-1,TRBD2,TRBV9,NA,CASSSQTSGNNNEQFF,TGTGCCAGCAGCTCTCAGACTAGCGGGAATAACAATGAGCAGTTCTTC
TRBJ2-2,NA,TRBV27,few,CASSWYRSTNTGELFF,TGTGCCAGCAGTTGGTACAGGTCCACGAACACCGGGGAGCTGTTTTTT
TRBJ2-7,NA,TRBV6-5,few,CASSYSYRDYEQYF,TGTGCCAGCAGTTACTCGTACAGGGATTACGAGCAGTACTTC
TRBJ1-1,NA,TRBV7-9,few,CASSLGWYEAFF,TGTGCCAGCAGCCTAGGGTGGTATGAAGCTTTCTTT
TRBJ2-1,NA,TRBV5-1,NA,CASSPGTSHSYNEQFF,TGCGCCAGCAGCCCGGGGACAAGCCACTCCTACAATGAGCAGTTCTTC
TRBJ2-1,TRBD1,TRBV5-1,few,CASSLAPGDRGYNEQFF,TGCGCCAGCAGCTTGGCCCCAGGGGACAGGGGTTACAATGAGCAGTTCTTC